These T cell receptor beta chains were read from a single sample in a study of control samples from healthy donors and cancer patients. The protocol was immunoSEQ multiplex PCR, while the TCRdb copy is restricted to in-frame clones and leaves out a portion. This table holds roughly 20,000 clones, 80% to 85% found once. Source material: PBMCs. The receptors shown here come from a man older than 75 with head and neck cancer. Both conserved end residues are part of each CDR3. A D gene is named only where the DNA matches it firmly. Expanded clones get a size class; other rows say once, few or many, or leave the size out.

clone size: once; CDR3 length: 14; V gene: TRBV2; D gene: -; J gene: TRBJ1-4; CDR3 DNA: TGTGCCAGCAGTGAAAGGGTCACGGGGGAAAAACTGTTTTTT; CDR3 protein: CASSERVTGEKLFF
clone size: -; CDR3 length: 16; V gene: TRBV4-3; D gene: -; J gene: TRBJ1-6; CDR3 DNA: TGCGCCAGCAGCCAAACACTGAGCTCCTATAATTCACCCCTCCACTTT; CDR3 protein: CASSQTLSSYNSPLHF
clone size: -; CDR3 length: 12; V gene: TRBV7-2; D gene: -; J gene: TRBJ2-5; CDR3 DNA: TGTGCCAGCAGCTTAGCGGTGGAGACCCAGTACTTC; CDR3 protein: CASSLAVETQYF
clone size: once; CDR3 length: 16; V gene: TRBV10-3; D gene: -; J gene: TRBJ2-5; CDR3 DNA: TGTGCCATCAGTGATCGGAAACAGGGACCCCAAGAGACCCAGTACTTC; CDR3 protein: CAISDRKQGPQETQYF
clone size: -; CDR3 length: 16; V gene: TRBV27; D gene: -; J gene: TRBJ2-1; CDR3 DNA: TGTGCCAGCAGTTTATCGAAGGGGTTCGCGCTCAATGAGCAGTTCTTC; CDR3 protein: CASSLSKGFALNEQFF
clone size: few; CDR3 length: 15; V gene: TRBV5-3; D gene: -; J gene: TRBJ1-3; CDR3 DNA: TGTGCCACTTCCTCCAGGGTGTTAGCCGGAAACACCATATATTTT; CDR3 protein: CATSSRVLAGNTIYF
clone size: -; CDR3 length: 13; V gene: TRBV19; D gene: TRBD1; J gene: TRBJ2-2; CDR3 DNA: TGTGCCAGTAGGGACAGGGGGGCCGGGGAGCTGTTTTTT; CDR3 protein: CASRDRGAGELFF
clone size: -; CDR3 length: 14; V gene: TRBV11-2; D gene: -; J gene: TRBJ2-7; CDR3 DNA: TGTGCCAGCAGCCTGCAAAGTAGGTCCTACGAGCAGTACTTC; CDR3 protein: CASSLQSRSYEQYF
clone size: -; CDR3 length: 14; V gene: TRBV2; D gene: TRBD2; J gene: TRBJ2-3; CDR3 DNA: TGTGCCAGCAGCCCTAGCGGGGGAGCAGATACGCAGTATTTT; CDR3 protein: CASSPSGGADTQYF
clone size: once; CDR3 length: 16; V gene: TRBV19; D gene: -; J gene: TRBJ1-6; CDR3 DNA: TGTGCCAGTAGTAAGTGGGCAGGGGCGGCCAATTCACCCCTCCACTTT; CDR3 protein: CASSKWAGAANSPLHF
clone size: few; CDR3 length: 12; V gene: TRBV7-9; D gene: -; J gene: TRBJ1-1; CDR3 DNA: TGTGCCAGCAGCTTCGCGAACACTGAAGCTTTCTTT; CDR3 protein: CASSFANTEAFF
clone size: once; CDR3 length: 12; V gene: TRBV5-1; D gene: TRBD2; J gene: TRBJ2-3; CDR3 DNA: TGCCCGCGGGGGGGAGTCACAGATACGCAGTATTTT; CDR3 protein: CPRGGVTDTQYF
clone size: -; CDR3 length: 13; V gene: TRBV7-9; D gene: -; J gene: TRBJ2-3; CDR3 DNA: TGTGCCAGCAGCTTAGCGAACGGCGAAGCGCAGTATTTT; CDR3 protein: CASSLANGEAQYF
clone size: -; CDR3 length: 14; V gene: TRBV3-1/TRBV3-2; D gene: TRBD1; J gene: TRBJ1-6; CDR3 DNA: TGTGCCAGCAGTCCTACAGGGGGCGATTCACCCCTCCACTTT; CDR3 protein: CASSPTGGDSPLHF
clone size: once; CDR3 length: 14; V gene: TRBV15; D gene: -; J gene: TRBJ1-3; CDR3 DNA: TGTGCCACCAGCAGAGATCTGGTCGGAAACACCATATATTTT; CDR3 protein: CATSRDLVGNTIYF
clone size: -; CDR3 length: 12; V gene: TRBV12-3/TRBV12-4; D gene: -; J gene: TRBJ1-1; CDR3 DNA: TGTGCCAGCAGTTCTGGGGAGTCTGAAGCTTTCTTT; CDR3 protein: CASSSGESEAFF
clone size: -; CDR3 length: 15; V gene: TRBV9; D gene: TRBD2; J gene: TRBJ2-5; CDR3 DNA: TGTGCCAGCAGCGCCGGACTAGCGGGAGGAGAGACCCAGTACTTC; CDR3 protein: CASSAGLAGGETQYF
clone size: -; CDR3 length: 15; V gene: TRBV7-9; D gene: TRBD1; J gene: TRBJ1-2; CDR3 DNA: TGTGCCAGCAGCTTCCCGGACAGGGAAGGGTATGGCTACACCTTC; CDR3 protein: CASSFPDREGYGYTF
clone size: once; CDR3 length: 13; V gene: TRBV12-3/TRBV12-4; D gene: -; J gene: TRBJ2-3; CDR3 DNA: TGTGCCAGCAGTTTAATTCGGAAAGATACGCAGTATTTT; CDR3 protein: CASSLIRKDTQYF
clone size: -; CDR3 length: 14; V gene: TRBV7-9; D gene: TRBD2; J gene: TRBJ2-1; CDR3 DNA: TGTGCCATCCCGAAGCGGGGGGGCTACAATGAGCAGTTCTTC; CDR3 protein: CAIPKRGGYNEQFF
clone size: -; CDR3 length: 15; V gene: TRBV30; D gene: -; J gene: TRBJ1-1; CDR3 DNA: TGTGCCTGGAGTGTAGGTGTAAGGGGTTTCACTGAAGCTTTCTTT; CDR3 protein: CAWSVGVRGFTEAFF
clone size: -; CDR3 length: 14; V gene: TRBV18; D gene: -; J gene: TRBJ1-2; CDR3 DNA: TGTGCCAGCTCACCAAGTATGAGGGGTGATGGCTACACCTTC; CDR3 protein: CASSPSMRGDGYTF
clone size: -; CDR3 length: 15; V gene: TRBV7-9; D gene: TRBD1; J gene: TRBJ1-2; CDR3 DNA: TGTGCCAGCAGCTTAGGGACAGGGGGGAACTATGGCTACACCTTC; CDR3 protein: CASSLGTGGNYGYTF
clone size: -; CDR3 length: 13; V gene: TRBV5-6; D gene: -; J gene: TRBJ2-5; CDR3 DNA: TGTGCCAGCAGCTTGGTGGGGCAAGAGACCCAGTACTTC; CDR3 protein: CASSLVGQETQYF
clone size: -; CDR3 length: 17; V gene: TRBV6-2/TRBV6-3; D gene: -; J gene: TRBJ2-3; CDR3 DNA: TGTGCCAGCAGTTACTCTACAGATTTTAACCCCACAGATACGCAGTATTTT; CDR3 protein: CASSYSTDFNPTDTQYF
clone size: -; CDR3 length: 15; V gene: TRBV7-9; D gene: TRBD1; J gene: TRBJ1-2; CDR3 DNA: TGTGCCAGCAGCCTGGGACAGGCCCTCCACTATGGCTACACCTTC; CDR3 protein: CASSLGQALHYGYTF
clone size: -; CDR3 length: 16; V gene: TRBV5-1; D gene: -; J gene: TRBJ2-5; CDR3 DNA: TGCGCCAGCAGCTTGGTTTCGCCGGGGGGCGGGGAGACCCAGTACTTC; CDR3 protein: CASSLVSPGGGETQYF
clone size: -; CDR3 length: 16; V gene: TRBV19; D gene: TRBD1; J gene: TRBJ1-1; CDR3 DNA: TGTGCCAGTAGTATGGACAGGGGGATAATGAACACTGAAGCTTTCTTT; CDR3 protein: CASSMDRGIMNTEAFF
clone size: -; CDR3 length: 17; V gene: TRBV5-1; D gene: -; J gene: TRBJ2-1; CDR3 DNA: TGCGCCAGCAGCTTGATCGGGGGGCAAAGCTCCTACAATGAGCAGTTCTTC; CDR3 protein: CASSLIGGQSSYNEQFF
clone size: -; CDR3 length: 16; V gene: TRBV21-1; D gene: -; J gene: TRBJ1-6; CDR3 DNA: TGTGCCAGCAGCAAAGCAACAGGGTGGTGTAATTCACCCCTCCACTTT; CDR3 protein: CASSKATGWCNSPLHF
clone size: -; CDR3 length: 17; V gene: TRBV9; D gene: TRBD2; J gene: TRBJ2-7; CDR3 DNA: TGTGCCAGCAGCCCCTCCGGGACTAGCGGTCCCGGGAACGAGCAGTACTTC; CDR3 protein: CASSPSGTSGPGNEQYF
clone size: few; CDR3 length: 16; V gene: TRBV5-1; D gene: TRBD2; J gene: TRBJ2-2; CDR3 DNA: TGCGCCAGCAGCCATGGGCCTAGCGGATACACCGGGGAGCTGTTTTTT; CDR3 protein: CASSHGPSGYTGELFF
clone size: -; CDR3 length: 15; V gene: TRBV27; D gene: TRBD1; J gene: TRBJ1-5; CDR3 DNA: TGTGCCAGCAGTCACCAGACAGGGGGGGGTCAGCCCCAGCATTTT; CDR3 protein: CASSHQTGGGQPQHF
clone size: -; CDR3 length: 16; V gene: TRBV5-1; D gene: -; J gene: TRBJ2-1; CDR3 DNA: TGCGCCAGCAGCTTGCGGCAGGGGCTTCGATACAATGAGCAGTTCTTC; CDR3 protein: CASSLRQGLRYNEQFF
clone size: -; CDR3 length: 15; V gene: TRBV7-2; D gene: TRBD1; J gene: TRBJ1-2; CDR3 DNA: TGTGCCAGCAGCGCCCATCAGGGGGTTGCCGGTGGCTACACCTTC; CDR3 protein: CASSAHQGVAGGYTF
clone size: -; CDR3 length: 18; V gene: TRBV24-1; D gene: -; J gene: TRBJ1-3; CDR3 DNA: TGTGCCACCAGTGATTTGGCCGGTTACAGCTACTCTGGAAACACCATATATTTT; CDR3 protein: CATSDLAGYSYSGNTIYF
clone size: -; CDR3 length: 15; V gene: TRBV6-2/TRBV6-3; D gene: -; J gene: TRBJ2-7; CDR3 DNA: TGTGCCAGCAGTGAGTTTCGGGGAGTCGACTACGAGCAGTACTTC; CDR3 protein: CASSEFRGVDYEQYF
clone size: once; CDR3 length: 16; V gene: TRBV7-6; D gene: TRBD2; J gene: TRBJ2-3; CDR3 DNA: TGTGCCAGCAGCTCGAGTCTAGCGGGGGATGGAGATACGCAGTATTTT; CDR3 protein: CASSSSLAGDGDTQYF
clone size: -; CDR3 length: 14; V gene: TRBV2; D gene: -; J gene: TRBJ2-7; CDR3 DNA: TGTGCCAGCAGTGAACCAGGGAGCTCCTACGAGCAGTACTTC; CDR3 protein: CASSEPGSSYEQYF
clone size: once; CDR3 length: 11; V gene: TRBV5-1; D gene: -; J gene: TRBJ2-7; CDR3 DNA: TGCGCCAGCAGTTTCTCCTACGAGCAGTACTTC; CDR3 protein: CASSFSYEQYF
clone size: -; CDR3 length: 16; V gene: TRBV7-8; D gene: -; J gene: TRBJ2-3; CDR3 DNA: TGTGCCAGCAGCTTAGGAGCTGGAGAGGACCCCGATACGCAGTATTTT; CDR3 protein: CASSLGAGEDPDTQYF
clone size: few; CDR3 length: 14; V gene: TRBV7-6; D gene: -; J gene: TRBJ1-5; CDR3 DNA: TGTGCCAGCAGACCCATTAGTAGGGATCAGCCCCAGCATTTT; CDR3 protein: CASRPISRDQPQHF
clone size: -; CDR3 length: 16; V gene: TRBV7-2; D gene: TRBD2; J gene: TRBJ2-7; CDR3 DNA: TGTGCCAGCAGCTTGGGGCTAGCGGGGGACTACTACGAGCAGTACTTC; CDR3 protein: CASSLGLAGDYYEQYF
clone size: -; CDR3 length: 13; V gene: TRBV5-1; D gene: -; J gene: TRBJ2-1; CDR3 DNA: TGCGCCAGCAGCTTGGAACTCAAGGATGAGCAGTTCTTC; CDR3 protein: CASSLELKDEQFF
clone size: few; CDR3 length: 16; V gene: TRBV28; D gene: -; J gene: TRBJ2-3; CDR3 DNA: TGTGCCAGCAGTCCTACTAGCTGGGAGAGCACAGATACGCAGTATTTT; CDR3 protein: CASSPTSWESTDTQYF
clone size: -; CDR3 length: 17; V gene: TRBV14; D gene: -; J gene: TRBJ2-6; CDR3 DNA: TGTGCCAGCAGCCAAGATAGGAGGAGCTCTGGGGCCAACGTCCTGACTTTC; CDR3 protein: CASSQDRRSSGANVLTF
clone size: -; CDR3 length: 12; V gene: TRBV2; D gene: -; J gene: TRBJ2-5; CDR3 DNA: TGTGCCAGCGACCGAGAAGGGGAGACCCAGTACTTC; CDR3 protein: CASDREGETQYF
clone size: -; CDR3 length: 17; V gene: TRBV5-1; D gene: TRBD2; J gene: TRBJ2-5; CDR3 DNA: TGCGCCAGCAGCGTAAGACTAGCGGGGGGGCCGGTGGAGACCCAGTACTTC; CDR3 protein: CASSVRLAGGPVETQYF
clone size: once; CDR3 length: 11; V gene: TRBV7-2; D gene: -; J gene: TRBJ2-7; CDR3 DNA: TGTGCCAGCAGCAAAAACTACGAGCAGTACTTC; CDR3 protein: CASSKNYEQYF
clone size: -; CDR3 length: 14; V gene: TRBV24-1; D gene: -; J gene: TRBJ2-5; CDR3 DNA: TGTGCCACCAGTGGAGACTGGGGGCAAGAGACCCAGTACTTC; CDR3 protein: CATSGDWGQETQYF
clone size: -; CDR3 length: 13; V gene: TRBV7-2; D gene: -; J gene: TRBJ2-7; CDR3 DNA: TGTGCCAGCAGCTTCGTTCAGGGTTACGAGCAGTACTTC; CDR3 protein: CASSFVQGYEQYF
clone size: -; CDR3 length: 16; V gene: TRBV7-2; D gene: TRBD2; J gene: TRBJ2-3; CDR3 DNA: TGTGCCAGCAGCTTACGAGCGGGGGGTAGCACAGATACGCAGTATTTT; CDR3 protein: CASSLRAGGSTDTQYF
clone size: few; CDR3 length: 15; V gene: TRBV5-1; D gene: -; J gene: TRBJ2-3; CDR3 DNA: TGCGCCAGCAGCTGGGTTGGGTCGAACACAGATACGCAGTATTTT; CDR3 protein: CASSWVGSNTDTQYF
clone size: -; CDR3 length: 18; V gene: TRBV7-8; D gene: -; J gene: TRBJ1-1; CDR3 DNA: TGTGCCAACACCGTCTGGGGCAGCTATAATAGGGGGAACACTGAAGCTTTCTTT; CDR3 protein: CANTVWGSYNRGNTEAFF
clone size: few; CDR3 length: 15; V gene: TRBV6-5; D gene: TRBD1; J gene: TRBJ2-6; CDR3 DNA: TGTGCCAGCAGTTTGAGGGGGCCTGGGGCCAACGTCCTGACTTTC; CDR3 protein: CASSLRGPGANVLTF
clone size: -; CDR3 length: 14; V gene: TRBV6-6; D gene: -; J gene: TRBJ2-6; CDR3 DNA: TGTGCCAGCAGCTCAAGCTCTGGGGCCAACGTCCTGACTTTC; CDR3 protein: CASSSSSGANVLTF
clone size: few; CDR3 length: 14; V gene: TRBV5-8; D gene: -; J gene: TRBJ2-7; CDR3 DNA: TGTGCCAGCAGCTTTCTCGGGTCTACCTACGAGCAGTACTTC; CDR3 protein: CASSFLGSTYEQYF
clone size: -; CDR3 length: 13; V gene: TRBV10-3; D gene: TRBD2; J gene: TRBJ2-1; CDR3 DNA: TGTGCCATGGGTGCGGGAGCGGACAATGAGCAGTTCTTC; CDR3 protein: CAMGAGADNEQFF